Each of the 32 T cell receptor beta chains below was sequenced from the same sample in a study of cytomegalovirus exposure and HLA in healthy donors. PCR was performed using 60 Vbeta and 13 Jbeta primers. TCRdb keeps only in-frame clones here, not all; method: immunoSEQ multiplex PCR. The table lists 150,000 to 200,000 clones, 70% to 80% of them singletons. Input material: PBMCs. Receptors originate from a woman in her 30s in good health and CMV-seropositive.

The CDR3 region is CASSGQGRSGANVLTF. The CDR3 DNA reads as TGTGCCAGTAGCGGACAGGGGCGCTCTGGGGCCAACGTCCTGACTTTC. The J gene is TRBJ2-6, the V gene TRBV19; 9 bases agree with TRBD1. In germline, CDR1 is LNHDA, CDR2 SQIVND (reference sequence). After removal of 6 bases from V and 0 bases from J, the junction contained 3 bases not matched to a gene. The CDR3 is 16 amino acids. The full variable domain, with the rest looked up from reference TRBV19 and TRBJ2-6, is DGGITQSPKYLFRKEGQNVTLSCEQNLNHDAMYWYRQDPGQGLRLIYYSQIVNDFQKGDIAEGYSVSREKKESFPLTVTSAQKNPTAFYLCASSGQGRSGANVLTFGAGSRLTVL.

J is TRBJ2-3 and V is TRBV7-2; D is uncertain. The germline V and J ends were trimmed by 3 bases and 4 bases, with 8 bases remaining between them. CDR1 is SGHTA, CDR2 FQGNSA, per germline. The CDR3 length is 13 residues. The CDR3 nucleotides read TGTGCCAGCAGCTTTTCTCCCCCAGATACGCAGTATTTT. Its translation: CASSFSPPDTQYF.

The gene calls are TRBV7-8 and TRBJ1-1, with 8 bases that match TRBD1. The CDR3 runs 15 residues. Germline CDR1 reads SGHVS; CDR2 reads FQNEAQ. With V trimmed by 3 bases and J by 1 base, 4 bases remained unmatched. The CDR3 bases are TGTGCCAGCAGCTTCGGCGGGACAGGGAACACTGAAGCTTTCTTT. Translating gives CASSFGGTGNTEAFF.

The J gene is TRBJ2-3, the V gene TRBV5-4, with TRBD1 as a possible D gene (5 bases). The CDR3 consists of 14 residues. Per the germline V gene, CDR1 is SGHNT and CDR2 is YYREEE (reference sequence). V was pared by 0 bases and J by 3 bases, with 8 bases between. The CDR3: CASSLGAGTDTQYF. In nucleotides, the CDR3 is TGTGCCAGCAGCTTGGGAGCAGGGACAGATACGCAGTATTTT.

This chain joins TRBV27 and TRBJ2-5; possible D gene TRBD2, 6 bases. The closer fit of TRBJ2-7 to the DNA end suggests the J call may be wrong. CDR1 MNHEY and CDR2 SMNVEV come from the germline V gene (reference sequence). CDR3 length: 21 amino acids. CDR3 sequence: CASSTPPRGVFRRGETYEQYF. CDR3 nucleotides: TGTGCCAGCAGCACACCACCACGGGGAGTGTTTAGGAGGGGAGAGACCTACGAGCAGTACTTC.

The rearrangement links TRBV21-1 to TRBJ1-2; the D call TRBD1 from the table was never checked on the DNA. TRBV21-1 is termed a pseudogene. This CDR3 contains 16 residues. The CDR3 bases are TGTGCCAGCAGCAAAGGGACAGGGAGCTACACCTATGGCTACACCTTC. This translates into CASSKGTGSYTYGYTF.

This clone has just one count. The gene calls are TRBV30 and TRBJ1-1; D is unresolved. The CDR3 is made up of 17 amino acids. CDR1 is GTSNPN and CDR2 is SVGIG in the germline V gene (reference sequence). Trimming removed 0 bases from V and 1 base from J, with 18 bases in between. CDR3 bases: TGTGCCTGGAGTGTCTCCAGAGTTGGCAGGCAGAACACTGAAGCTTTCTTT. Translating it yields CAWSVSRVGRQNTEAFF.

The chain is built from TRBV5-6 and TRBJ2-1, with D maybe TRBD2 (5 bases). The germline V gene encodes CDR1 SGHDT and CDR2 YYEEEE. V was shortened by 1 base and J by 4 bases, with 15 bases between the two germline ends. The CDR3 is 16 residues long. This chain's CDR3 is CASSLIFTGTYNEQFF. The CDR3 nucleotides are TGTGCCAGCAGCTTGATATTTACGGGAACTTACAATGAGCAGTTCTTC.

The V and J genes are TRBV9 and TRBJ2-1, with D tentatively TRBD2 (5 bases). Germline lookup yields CDR1 SGDLS and CDR2 YYNGEE. CDR3 length: 14 amino acids. Trimming removed 0 bases at V and 7 bases at J, with 11 bases between. The CDR3 sequence: CASSVEGGLNEQFF. In DNA form, the CDR3 reads TGTGCCAGCAGCGTAGAGGGCGGGCTAAATGAGCAGTTCTTC.

This clone has a single count. The V call is TRBV5-4, the J call TRBJ2-2; D may be TRBD2 (6 bases). This CDR3 is built from 16 residues. Germline CDR1 is SGHNT and CDR2 is YYREEE (reference sequence). The V end was cut by 0 bases, the J end by 0 bases, with 9 bases between. The CDR3 sequence is CASSLGRTTNTGELFF. Here the CDR3 DNA reads TGTGCCAGCAGCTTGGGGCGGACTACGAACACCGGGGAGCTGTTTTTT.

CDR3 bases: TGTGCCAGCAACAATGCCGGGACAGCCTATGGCTACACCTTC. Encoded protein: CASNNAGTAYGYTF. V and J are TRBV9 and TRBJ1-2; 7 nucleotides agree with TRBD1. The CDR3 has 14 residues. Germline V gene sequence: CDR1 SGDLS, CDR2 YYNGEE. The V gene end was trimmed by 6 bases and the J gene end by 4 bases; junction bases not matched to a gene: 9.

The genes are TRBV6-1 and TRBJ2-2; 10 nucleotides line up with TRBD1. With 6 bases clipped from V and 5 bases from J, the junction kept 6 bases outside the gene matches. This CDR3 contains 15 residues. CDR1 is MNHNS, CDR2 SASEGT, per germline. The CDR3 is CASRRDRGRTGELFF. The CDR3, as DNA: TGTGCCAGCAGGCGAGACAGGGGGCGGACCGGGGAGCTGTTTTTT.

The V call is TRBV7-2, the J call TRBJ2-5; 7 positions agree with TRBD2. Germline values: CDR1 SGHTA, CDR2 FQGNSA. Trimming at V came to 5 bases and at J to 7 bases, leaving 10 bases not matched to a gene. The CDR3 is 14 amino acids. CDR3 coding DNA: TGTGCCAGCAGCATACGAGGACTAGAGGGGACCCAGTACTTC. Its protein product is CASSIRGLEGTQYF.

The chain is built from TRBV7-8 and TRBJ1-2; TRBD1 agrees at 8 bases. The CDR3 consists of 15 residues. CDR1 SGHVS and CDR2 FQNEAQ come from the germline V gene. V lost 1 base and J lost 4; bases outside the gene matches: 5. CDR3 protein: CASSLGGTGIYGYTF. Here the CDR3 DNA reads TGTGCCAGCAGCTTAGGGGGGACAGGAATCTATGGCTACACCTTC.

In its sample, this clone was seen a few times. The DNA of the CDR3 is TGTGCCAGCAGTGAAGAGAGCGGGCCCGGGGAGCTGTTTTTT. Its protein is CASSEESGPGELFF. The chain couples TRBV2 to TRBJ2-2; tentatively, D is TRBD2 (6 bases). Trimming took 1 base from V and 6 from J, leaving 9 bases between them. CDR3 length: 14 residues. Germline loops: CDR1 SNHLY, CDR2 FYNNEI. The whole variable domain, filled in from reference TRBV2 and TRBJ2-2, reads EPEVTQTPSHQVTQMGQEVILRCVPISNHLYFYWYRQILGQKVEFLVSFYNNEISEKSEIFDDQFSVERPDGSNFTLKIRSTKLEDSAMYFCASSEESGPGELFFGEGSRLTVL.

The V gene is TRBV5-1, the J gene TRBJ1-1; the D is unclear. V was shortened by 7 bases and J by 8 bases, with 15 bases between the two germline ends. The CDR3 length is 12 residues. Germline V CDR1 and CDR2: SGHRS, YFSETQ. The CDR3 sequence: CASCGVAGEAFF. The CDR3 nucleotides read TGCGCCAGCTGCGGGGTGGCAGGCGAAGCTTTCTTT.

This clone was observed a single time. Germline and junction disagree at one end, which may indicate a read error. The chain employs TRBV30 and TRBJ1-4; TRBD1 is a possible D gene (6 bases). The CDR3 is 14 amino acids. Germline lookup yields CDR1 GTSNPN and CDR2 SVGIG (reference sequence). The CDR3 protein is CAGRTVSTNEKLFF. In DNA form, the CDR3 reads TGTGCCGGGAGGACAGTCTCAACTAATGAAAAACTGTTTTTT.

This clone was picked up one time. The V and J genes are TRBV19 and TRBJ2-1; the D gene is possibly TRBD2 (5 bases). This CDR3 spans 14 amino acids. V lost 4 bases and J 3 bases, leaving 10 bases between the germline ends. Germline values: CDR1 LNHDA, CDR2 SQIVND (reference sequence). CDR3 sequence: CASSNTGYYNEQFF. CDR3 coding DNA: TGTGCCAGTAGTAACACGGGGTACTACAATGAGCAGTTCTTC.

The chain is built from TRBV28 and TRBJ2-3; tentatively, D is TRBD2 (6 bases). In germline, CDR1 is MDHEN, CDR2 SYDVKM. There are 15 residues in the CDR3. V lost 3 bases and J 0 bases, leaving 10 bases between the germline ends. The CDR3 spells CASSLRDGSTDTQYF. In DNA form, the CDR3 reads TGTGCCAGCAGTTTGCGGGATGGTAGCACAGATACGCAGTATTTT. The full variable domain, its missing parts supplied by reference TRBV28 and TRBJ2-3, is DVKVTQSSRYLVKRTGEKVFLECVQDMDHENMFWYRQDPGLGLRLIYFSYDVKMKEKGDIPEGYSVSREKKERFSLILESASTNQTSMYLCASSLRDGSTDTQYFGPGTRLTVL.

In this sample, this clone turned up once. This rearrangement joins TRBV27 to TRBJ2-2; possible D gene TRBD1, 7 bases. CDR1 MNHEY and CDR2 SMNVEV come from the germline V gene (reference sequence). V was trimmed by 2 bases and J by 7 bases, leaving 20 bases between them. This CDR3 has 17 residues. CDR3 DNA: TGTGCCAGCAGTTTACCCCCCAGAACAGGGGAGGACGGGGAGCTGTTTTTT. This encodes CASSLPPRTGEDGELFF.

This clone has just a few counts. The chain uses TRBV6-5 and TRBJ1-1; 7 bases align to TRBD1. V lost 6 bases to trimming and J lost 11 bases; unmatched junction nucleotides: 18. CDR3 length: 15 residues. Germline V gene sequence: CDR1 MNHEY, CDR2 SVGAGI. DNA for the CDR3: TGTGCCAGCAGACCCACCCGGGACAGAGCTGCCAAGGCTTTCTTT. It is translated as CASRPTRDRAAKAFF.

The V gene is TRBV6-6, the J gene TRBJ1-5; D is undetermined. Germline assignment: CDR1 MNHNY and CDR2 SVGAGI (reference sequence). The CDR3 length is 16 residues. Trimming took 5 bases from V and 8 from J, leaving 22 bases between them. DNA of the CDR3: TGTGCCAGCAGTAACATGAACTTCAGGATCATAGAGCCCCAGCATTTT. Amino acid sequence: CASSNMNFRIIEPQHF.

This clone was counted once. This chain connects TRBV9 to TRBJ2-2; 16 nucleotides line up with TRBD2. Losses at the gene ends were 4 bases for V and 4 bases for J; bases not matched to a gene: 4. The CDR3 sequence is 17 residues long. The germline gives CDR1 SGDLS, CDR2 YYNGEE. CDR3 amino acids: CASSLGLAGGPTGELFF. The CDR3 DNA sequence: TGTGCCAGCAGCCTGGGACTAGCGGGAGGGCCCACCGGGGAGCTGTTTTTT.

This clone has only a few counts. This chain uses TRBV6-1 with TRBJ2-1, with 9 bases that match TRBD1. The V gene's germline CDR1 is MNHNS and CDR2 SASEGT. V lost 6 bases, J lost 6 bases, and 9 bases stayed unmatched. The CDR3 loop spans 15 amino acids. The DNA of the CDR3 is TGTGCCAGCAGCCCCACACCGGACAGGGGCAATGAGCAGTTCTTC. Amino acid sequence: CASSPTPDRGNEQFF.

This clone has just one count. This chain joins TRBV29-1 and TRBJ1-4; 7 nucleotides match TRBD1. Losses at the gene ends were 4 bases for V and 7 bases for J; bases not matched to a gene: 6. The germline V gene has CDR1 SQVTM and CDR2 ANQGSEA. This CDR3 region has 13 residues. CDR3 in amino acids: CSVVRGQGEKLFF. DNA for the CDR3: TGCAGCGTTGTGAGGGGGCAGGGTGAAAAACTGTTTTTT.

V and J are TRBV7-8 and TRBJ1-6, with a weak D call TRBD1 (5 bases). Germline V gene lookup returns CDR1 SGHVS and CDR2 FQNEAQ. The CDR3 covers 16 residues. The V and J ends lost 1 base and 5 bases respectively, with 12 bases between them. The CDR3 loop is CASSLGQGLNNSPLHF. DNA for the CDR3: TGTGCCAGCAGCTTAGGGCAGGGACTAAATAATTCACCCCTCCACTTT.

This clone has only a few counts. The V call is TRBV7-2, the J call TRBJ2-5; D remains ambiguous. Trimming took 5 bases from V and 14 from J, leaving 18 bases between them. This CDR3 region has 12 residues. Germline V gene lookup returns CDR1 SGHTA and CDR2 FQGNSA. The CDR3 coding sequence is TGTGCCAGCAGCCCAGTGTCGCGGCCCCCCTACTTC. As protein: CASSPVSRPPYF.

This chain uses TRBV6-5 with TRBJ1-2; D may be TRBD1 (5 bases). Germline V gene data show CDR1 as MNHEY and CDR2 as SVGAGI. V lost 4 bases and J lost 5, with 20 bases in between. This CDR3 contains 16 residues. DNA for the CDR3: TGTGCCAGCAGTTCCCTTTCCGGCCAGGGAGGGTATGGCTACACCTTC. As protein: CASSSLSGQGGYGYTF.

J is TRBJ1-1 and V is TRBV6-5, with a tentative D call TRBD1 (5 bases). There are 14 residues in the CDR3. V lost 2 bases, J lost 1 base, and 8 bases lay in between. CDR1 is MNHEY, CDR2 SVGAGI, per germline. The CDR3 here is CASSYGRANTEAFF. Here the CDR3 DNA reads TGTGCCAGCAGTTACGGCAGGGCGAACACTGAAGCTTTCTTT.

This chain links TRBV30 with TRBJ2-7; TRBD2 agrees at 10 bases. The V gene's germline CDR1 is GTSNPN and CDR2 SVGIG (reference sequence). V was clipped by 0 bases and J by 1 base; unmatched bases: 9. The CDR3 has 17 amino acids. The CDR3 region has the DNA TGTGCCTGGAGTGTGCGGCTAGCGGGAGTTCGGTCCTACGAGCAGTACTTC. Translated: CAWSVRLAGVRSYEQYF.

This clone was picked up one time. The rearrangement uses TRBV7-2 and TRBJ1-6, with a tentative D call TRBD1 (5 bases). Trimming pared 5 bases from V and 8 bases from J, leaving 13 bases between. Germline V gene sequence: CDR1 SGHTA, CDR2 FQGNSA. This CDR3 has 14 residues. As DNA, the CDR3 is TGTGCCAGCAGCCCAGGGTATAGGGATTCACCCCTCCACTTT. Encoded protein: CASSPGYRDSPLHF.

This clone was recorded a few times. The chain joins TRBV19 to TRBJ2-2, with 8 positions matching TRBD1. Trimming at V came to 1 base and at J to 7 bases, leaving 17 bases not matched to a gene. The CDR3 sequence is 19 residues long. Germline CDR1 LNHDA, CDR2 SQIVND (reference sequence). This CDR3 is CASSIAWLTTGVYGGELFF. The CDR3 DNA sequence: TGTGCCAGTAGTATAGCTTGGTTGACGACAGGGGTATATGGCGGGGAGCTGTTTTTT.